This T cell receptor beta chain was recorded in a study of early T cells in non-severe SARS-CoV-2 infection. In the library, individual cDNA molecules carried attached unique molecular identifiers. In TCRdb, the 5' RACE reads were re-called with MiXCR into one record per CDR3 protein. The table shows tens of thousands of distinct CDR3 sequences, with under 15% occurring only once. This clonotype was counted ten times or more. Its target is unknown. Findings of the study overall: Anti-spike CD8 responses were favored in VDJdb matching, and private and CD4 specificities were missed.

The TCR originated in an adult who was a healthcare worker with PCR-confirmed SARS-CoV-2 infection or an uninfected control (not recorded which). Sequencing was done on a sample of whole blood.

In DNA form, the CDR3 reads TGTGCCAGCAGCGATGGGACGACCACTGAAGCTTTCTTT. Translation gives CASSDGTTTEAFF. The rearrangement uses TRBV5-4 and TRBJ1-1; the D gene is possibly TRBD1 (5 bases). There are 13 residues in the CDR3. CDR1 and CDR2 (germline): SGHNT, YYREEE (reference sequence). Trimming shortened V by 4 bases and J by 4 bases, and 11 bases separated the two germline ends. The whole variable domain, remainder taken from reference TRBV5-4 and TRBJ1-1, is ETGVTQSPTHLIKTRGQQVTLRCSSQSGHNTVSWYQQALGQGPQFIFQYYREEENGRGNFPPRFSGLQFPNYSSELNVNALELDDSALYLCASSDGTTTEAFFGQGTRLTVV.